Listed here are 15 T cell receptor beta chains from one sample, sequenced in a study of cytomegalovirus exposure and HLA in healthy donors. 60 Vbeta and 13 Jbeta primers were used in PCR. Generated by immunoSEQ multiplex PCR, the TCRdb table keeps only in-frame clones and is missing some. The table lists some 140,000 clones, roughly 79% of them singletons. The sample comprised PBMCs. These receptors were obtained from a young man in good health and CMV-seronegative.

The chain links TRBV7-8 to TRBJ1-2; D gene unclear. In germline, CDR1 is SGHVS, CDR2 FQNEAQ. The CDR3 is 11 amino acids. V lost 4 bases and J 9 bases, leaving 9 bases between the germline ends. CDR3 bases: TGTGCCAGCAGCTGGGCCGGGAGCTACACCTTC. Translated, it gives CASSWAGSYTF.

V gene TRBV5-4 combines with J gene TRBJ2-2; D is uncertain. Trimming removed 4 bases at V and 4 bases at J, with 5 bases between. Germline-derived CDR1 and CDR2 are SGHNT and YYREEE (reference sequence). The CDR3 totals 12 residues. The CDR3 sequence: CASSRLTGELFF. Written as DNA, the CDR3 is TGTGCCAGCAGCAGACTCACCGGGGAGCTGTTTTTT.

The J gene is TRBJ1-5, the V gene TRBV19; the D is unclear. V lost 5 bases and J lost 9, with 14 bases in between. CDR1 and CDR2 (germline): LNHDA, SQIVND (reference sequence). The CDR3 covers 13 residues. The CDR3 protein is CASSPGREGPQHF. CDR3 sequence (DNA): TGTGCCAGTAGTCCCGGGCGGGAAGGGCCCCAGCATTTT.

V gene TRBV28 combines with J gene TRBJ2-7; D is uncertain. CDR3 length equals 11 residues. Germline values: CDR1 MDHEN, CDR2 SYDVKM. Trimming shortened V by 5 bases and J by 3 bases, and 5 bases separated the two germline ends. This CDR3 is CASSQYYEQYF. The CDR3 DNA is TGTGCCAGCAGTCAGTACTACGAGCAGTACTTC.

The CDR3 nucleotides read TGCGCCAGCAGGCCCACTAGCGGGAGAACCTACGAGCAGTACTTC. Translated, it gives CASRPTSGRTYEQYF. This chain connects TRBV10-1 to TRBJ2-7, with TRBD2 identical over 11 bases. Losses at the gene ends were 6 bases for V and 2 bases for J; bases not matched to a gene: 6. Germline CDR1 is WNHNN and CDR2 is SYGVQD (reference sequence). CDR3 size: 15 residues.

The rearrangement links TRBV28 to TRBJ1-1; no clear D gene. Trimming cost V 10 bases and J 1 base, with 4 bases left between them. The CDR3 sequence is 10 residues long. Germline V lookup: CDR1 MDHEN, CDR2 SYDVKM. CDR3 loop: CAKPNTEAFF. The CDR3 region has the DNA TGTGCCAAGCCGAACACTGAAGCTTTCTTT.

The chain combines TRBV15 with TRBJ2-7, with D maybe TRBD1 (7 bases). Germline CDR1 LNHNV, CDR2 YYDKDF (reference sequence). Trimming pared 1 base from V and 3 bases from J, leaving 13 bases between. There are 15 residues in the CDR3. CDR3 sequence (DNA): TGTGCCACCAGCAGAGCGTGGCAGGGGGGCTACGAGCAGTACTTC. This encodes CATSRAWQGGYEQYF.

The V gene is TRBV27, the J gene TRBJ1-6, with 8 bases fitting TRBD1. CDR3 length equals 18 residues. The germline gives CDR1 MNHEY, CDR2 SMNVEV (reference sequence). J lost 0 bases, V lost 2 bases, and 6 bases had no gene match. CDR3 sequence reads: CASSLPRTGRSYNSPLHF. CDR3 bases: TGTGCCAGCAGTTTACCCCGGACAGGGCGCTCCTATAATTCACCCCTCCACTTT.

The chain employs TRBV2 and TRBJ2-3, with TRBD2 matching 8 bases. Trimming removed 8 bases from V and 1 base from J; junction bases left unmatched: 5. Germline V gene sequence: CDR1 SNHLY, CDR2 FYNNEI. This CDR3 has 14 residues. CDR3 residues: CASFLAGRTDTQYF. The CDR3 DNA sequence: TGTGCCAGCTTTCTAGCGGGCCGCACAGATACGCAGTATTTT.

This clone has just one count. The genes are TRBV19 and TRBJ1-3, with TRBD1 matching over 7 bases. Germline V gene sequence: CDR1 LNHDA, CDR2 SQIVND (reference sequence). J gave up 0 bases and V 11 bases, and 4 bases lay outside the gene matches. The CDR3 totals 13 residues. CDR3 loop: CASTGASGNTIYF. The CDR3 DNA is TGTGCCTCAACAGGGGCCTCTGGAAACACCATATATTTT. Variable domain in full (rest from reference TRBV19 and TRBJ1-3): DGGITQSPKYLFRKEGQNVTLSCEQNLNHDAMYWYRQDPGQGLRLIYYSQIVNDFQKGDIAEGYSVSREKKESFPLTVTSAQKNPTAFYLCASTGASGNTIYFGEGSWLTVV.

V usage is TRBV25-1 and J usage is TRBJ2-3; D is possibly TRBD2 (7 bases). This CDR3 comprises 15 residues. Trimming left V 0 bases short and J 4 bases short, with 11 bases between. CDR1 MGHDK and CDR2 SYGVNS come from the germline V gene. DNA for the CDR3: TGTGCCAGCAGTGAATACCAAGGGGGGGCAGATACGCAGTATTTT. Translating it yields CASSEYQGGADTQYF.

The V and J genes are TRBV30 and TRBJ1-5, with 7 positions matching TRBD1. Germline CDR1 is GTSNPN and CDR2 is SVGIG (reference sequence). V shed 3 bases and J 6 bases; nucleotides not matched to a gene: 11. The CDR3 is made up of 15 amino acids. The CDR3 is CAWRDTGAGFQPQHF. DNA for the CDR3: TGTGCCTGGAGGGACACAGGGGCGGGCTTTCAGCCCCAGCATTTT.

This clone was recorded once. The chain employs TRBV4-3 and TRBJ2-7; weak D call: TRBD2 (6 bases). In germline, CDR1 is LGHNA, CDR2 YSLEER. The CDR3 is 14 residues long. The V end was cut by 4 bases, the J end by 5 bases, with 15 bases between. The CDR3 DNA follows: TGCGCCAGCAGCCTCGGCCGGGAGATCAACGAGCAGTACTTC. Protein: CASSLGREINEQYF.

This sequence joins TRBV7-6 and TRBJ1-6; no definite D call. Trimming removed 1 base at V and 9 bases at J, with 7 bases between. The germline V gene encodes CDR1 SGHVS and CDR2 FNYEAQ. The CDR3 is 13 amino acids. The CDR3 DNA sequence: TGTGCCAGCAGCTTAGAGGAGGGTTCACCCCTCCACTTT. Encoded protein: CASSLEEGSPLHF. Full variable domain (outside the CDR3, taken from reference TRBV7-6 and TRBJ1-6): GAGVSQSPRYKVTKRGQDVALRCDPISGHVSLYWYRQALGQGPEFLTYFNYEAQQDKSGLPNDRFSAERPEGSISTLTIQRTEQRDSAMYRCASSLEEGSPLHFGNGTRLTVT.

This sequence joins TRBV19 and TRBJ2-1; D may be TRBD1 (7 bases). Germline assignment: CDR1 LNHDA and CDR2 SQIVND (reference sequence). The CDR3 is made up of 13 amino acids. The V gene lost 2 bases and the J gene lost 6 bases, with 8 bases spanning the gap. CDR3: CASSIQGGNEQFF. CDR3 coding DNA: TGTGCCAGTAGTATACAGGGGGGCAATGAGCAGTTCTTC.